One and the same sample provided the 29 T cell receptor beta chains below, sequenced in a study of T cell repertoires in cytomegalovirus infection. TCRdb re-analysed the reads in MiXCR, keeping a single row per CDR3 protein. This table has about 140,000 distinct CDR3 sequences, about 6% appearing once. Sequencing used PBMCs. All receptors derive from a human donor in good health (CMV status not recorded). Some clones in this sample may be carry-over from other donors' samples.

The rearrangement joins TRBV7-8 to TRBJ2-7; D may match TRBD1 or TRBD2 (5 bases each). V was trimmed by 0 bases and J by 5 bases, leaving 14 bases between them. The CDR3 is 15 amino acids. Per germline, CDR1 SGHVS and CDR2 FQNEAQ. The CDR3 DNA is TGTGCCAGCAGCTTAGCTAGCCGGAGAGGGGACGAGCAGTACTTC. This translates into CASSLASRRGDEQYF.

This chain uses TRBV2 with TRBJ1-6; TRBD1 agrees at 8 bases. Looked up from germline, CDR1 is SNHLY and CDR2 is FYNNEI. The ends lost 6 bases at V and 7 bases at J; junction bases unmatched: 11. The CDR3 is made up of 16 amino acids. The CDR3 region has the DNA TGTGCCAGCAGGGGCCAGGGGGCGCTCCCCAATTCACCCCTCCACTTT. This encodes CASRGQGALPNSPLHF.

The chain links TRBV7-9 to TRBJ1-5; 8 nucleotides line up with TRBD1. CDR1 and CDR2 (germline): SEHNR, FQNEAQ (reference sequence). V lost 3 bases, J lost 7 bases, and 2 bases stayed unmatched. The length of the CDR3 is 13 residues. CDR3 in amino acids: CASSLTGDQPQHF. CDR3 in DNA: TGTGCCAGCAGCTTGACAGGGGACCAGCCCCAGCATTTT.

In this sample, this clonotype turned up a few times. The chain joins TRBV20-1 to TRBJ2-5, with 7 bases lining up with TRBD1. The CDR3 is 12 amino acids. V gave up 6 bases and J gave up 2 bases; unmatched junction bases: 3. Germline CDR1 is DFQATT and CDR2 is SNEGSKA (reference sequence). The CDR3 here is CSALGQQETQYF. The CDR3 bases are TGCAGTGCCCTGGGACAGCAAGAGACCCAGTACTTC.

J is TRBJ2-1 and V is TRBV20-1, with D perhaps TRBD1 (5 bases). Trimming removed 2 bases from V and 8 bases from J, with 16 bases in between. Germline V gene lookup returns CDR1 DFQATT and CDR2 SNEGSKA (reference sequence). This CDR3 is 14 amino acids long. This CDR3 reads CSARLAGNVDEQFF. DNA of the CDR3: TGCAGTGCTAGACTGGCAGGGAACGTCGATGAGCAGTTCTTC.

This clonotype was counted many times. The chain uses TRBV5-5 and TRBJ1-4; 8 positions agree with TRBD1. The CDR3 sequence is 14 residues long. Germline V gene data show CDR1 as SGHKS and CDR2 as YYEKEE (reference sequence). V was pared by 3 bases and J by 8 bases, with 6 bases of the junction left unmatched. The CDR3 nucleotides are TGTGCCAGCAGCTACAATGACAGGGGCGAAAAACTGTTTTTT. Residues: CASSYNDRGEKLFF.

In this sample, this clonotype turned up many times. CDR3 nucleotide sequence: TGCGCCAGCAGCTCGGAACCGGGCACTGAAGCTTTCTTT. Amino acid sequence: CASSSEPGTEAFF. The chain links TRBV5-1 to TRBJ1-1; D is undetermined. Trimming cost V 3 bases and J 4 bases, with 10 bases left between them. The CDR3 length is 13 residues. In germline, CDR1 is SGHRS, CDR2 YFSETQ.

The V call is TRBV10-3, the J call TRBJ1-1, with 7 bases lining up with TRBD1. The CDR3 is 13 residues long. CDR1 is ENHRY, CDR2 SYGVKD, per germline. Trimming removed 6 bases from V and 1 base from J; junction bases left unmatched: 2. CDR3 bases: TGTGCCATCAGAGGGACAGAGAACACTGAAGCTTTCTTT. Its protein product is CAIRGTENTEAFF.

The sample holds many counts of this clonotype. The chain carries TRBV6-6 and TRBJ2-5, with 16 bases aligning to TRBD2. The CDR3 extends over 17 amino acids. J lost 5 bases, V lost 6 bases, and 9 bases had no gene match. Germline assignment: CDR1 MNHNY and CDR2 SVGAGI (reference sequence). The CDR3 loop is CASSTGTSGGAGETQYF. The CDR3 DNA is TGTGCCAGCAGCACCGGGACTAGCGGGGGGGCAGGCGAGACCCAGTACTTC.

The table lists this clonotype with a few counts. The chain employs TRBV20-1 and TRBJ1-1; D unclear. The CDR3 is 12 amino acids. Deletions cut 1 base from V and 6 bases from J, with 9 bases between. The germline V gene encodes CDR1 DFQATT and CDR2 SNEGSKA (reference sequence). The CDR3 DNA is TGCAGTGCTAGAGCGGGAGGTTCTGAAGCTTTCTTT. Residues: CSARAGGSEAFF.

The V gene is TRBV11-2, the J gene TRBJ2-1, with 9 bases matching TRBD2. This CDR3 contains 15 residues. The V gene's germline CDR1 is SGHAT and CDR2 FQNNGV. V gave up 7 bases and J gave up 6 bases; unmatched junction bases: 10. In DNA form, the CDR3 reads TGTGCCAGCAATAAGCGGGGGGTCCCTAGCAATGAGCAGTTCTTC. Protein product: CASNKRGVPSNEQFF.

This clonotype was observed many times. The V gene is TRBV18, the J gene TRBJ1-2; no definite D call. The CDR3 has 14 residues. Germline V CDR1 and CDR2: KGHSH, LQKENI. Trimming removed 3 bases at V and 7 bases at J, with 15 bases between. The CDR3 sequence is CASSPNAGPGGYTF. CDR3 DNA sequence: TGTGCCAGCTCACCTAACGCAGGTCCTGGTGGCTACACCTTC. The variable domain in full, with the rest retrieved from reference TRBV18 and TRBJ1-2, is NAGVMQNPRHLVRRRGQEARLRCSPMKGHSHVYWYRQLPEEGLKFMVYLQKENIIDESGMPKERFSAEFPKEGPSILRIQQVVRGDSAAYFCASSPNAGPGGYTFGSGTRLTVV.

As concerns this clonotype: Being one base from a much bigger clone, this may be a read error. V usage is TRBV5-6 and J usage is TRBJ2-5; D ambiguous. The CDR3 sequence is 16 residues long. The germline CDR1 and CDR2 sequences are SGHDT and YYEEEE. Trimming removed 1 base at V and 5 bases at J, with 18 bases between. The CDR3 is CASSLSWDQWWETQYF. Here the CDR3 DNA reads TGTGCCAGCAGCTTGAGCTGGGATCAGTGGTGGGAGACCCAGTACTTC.

The table lists this clonotype with a few counts. This chain connects TRBV18 to TRBJ2-1; 9 bases fit TRBD1. The CDR3 has 15 residues. Germline CDR1 and CDR2: KGHSH and LQKENI. V was pared by 2 bases and J by 6 bases, with 5 bases of the junction left unmatched. The CDR3 protein is CASSPARDRVNEQFF. CDR3 bases: TGTGCCAGCTCACCAGCCCGGGACAGGGTCAATGAGCAGTTCTTC. Based on the CDR3 plus reference TRBV18 and TRBJ2-1, the full variable domain is NAGVMQNPRHLVRRRGQEARLRCSPMKGHSHVYWYRQLPEEGLKFMVYLQKENIIDESGMPKERFSAEFPKEGPSILRIQQVVRGDSAAYFCASSPARDRVNEQFFGPGTRLTVL.

The chain uses TRBV9 and TRBJ1-1; unclear D gene. Germline CDR1 reads SGDLS; CDR2 reads YYNGEE. The CDR3 contains 15 residues. V dropped 0 bases and J dropped 0 bases, with 9 bases sitting between them. The CDR3 protein is CASSVEGLMNTEAFF. CDR3 DNA: TGTGCCAGCAGCGTAGAGGGCCTCATGAACACTGAAGCTTTCTTT.

This clonotype was counted ten times or more. The chain recombines TRBV7-2 with TRBJ1-2; possible D gene TRBD1, 6 bases. V dropped 3 bases and J dropped 0 bases, with 11 bases sitting between them. The germline CDR1 and CDR2 sequences are SGHTA and FQGNSA. The CDR3 covers 15 residues. CDR3 sequence reads: CASSFRQAPNYGYTF. DNA for the CDR3: TGTGCCAGCAGCTTCCGACAGGCGCCTAACTATGGCTACACCTTC.

This clonotype was picked up many times. The chain recombines TRBV7-8 with TRBJ1-1; D remains ambiguous. Germline V lookup: CDR1 SGHVS, CDR2 FQNEAQ. CDR3 length: 14 amino acids. Trimming pared 3 bases from V and 3 bases from J, leaving 11 bases between. The CDR3 DNA follows: TGTGCCAGCAGCTTCAGAGAGGGATACACTGAAGCTTTCTTT. Translated: CASSFREGYTEAFF.

There are many counts of this clonotype. The rearrangement uses TRBV7-2 and TRBJ2-5; possibly TRBD2 for D (6 bases). V lost 1 base and J lost 5, with 26 bases in between. The CDR3 totals 19 residues. CDR1 and CDR2 (germline): SGHTA, FQGNSA. CDR3 sequence reads: CASSLDGRGVGEQVETQYF. As DNA, the CDR3 is TGTGCCAGCAGCTTAGATGGACGCGGGGTCGGTGAGCAAGTGGAGACCCAGTACTTC.

This clonotype was seen ten or more times. The junction differs from germline at one of its ends, possibly a read error. The chain recombines TRBV6-2 or TRBV6-3 with TRBJ1-5; D unclear. CDR1 and CDR2 from the germline V gene are MNHEY and SVGEGT. The CDR3 is 11 residues long. The CDR3, as DNA: TGCTCGTGGACCCGAAATCAGCCCCAGCATTTT. As protein: CSWTRNQPQHF.

This clonotype was seen many times. The chain links TRBV4-3 to TRBJ1-6, with TRBD1 matching over 7 bases. Germline V gene sequence: CDR1 LGHNA, CDR2 YSLEER. CDR3 length: 16 residues. With V trimmed by 0 bases and J by 4 bases, 3 bases remained unmatched. The CDR3 here is CASSQDMDRYNSPLHF. CDR3 in DNA: TGCGCCAGCAGCCAAGATATGGACAGGTATAATTCACCCCTCCACTTT.

The V and J genes are TRBV10-3 and TRBJ2-3; D call uncertain. From germline, CDR1 is ENHRY and CDR2 SYGVKD. With 4 bases removed from V and 4 bases from J, the gap between germline ends came to 9 bases. This CDR3 is built from 13 residues. In DNA, the CDR3 is TGTGCCATCAGTGTGGGTACCCCAGATACGCAGTATTTT. It is translated as CAISVGTPDTQYF.

This clonotype has at least ten counts. The chain uses TRBV20-1 and TRBJ2-3, with 9 nucleotides matching TRBD1. Germline V gene lookup returns CDR1 DFQATT and CDR2 SNEGSKA (reference sequence). CDR3 length: 15 amino acids. Trimming removed 7 bases from V and 3 bases from J; junction bases left unmatched: 11. This CDR3 reads CSVKQGATWTDTQYF. In DNA, the CDR3 is TGCAGTGTCAAACAGGGGGCGACTTGGACAGATACGCAGTATTTT.

The chain has TRBV28 and TRBJ2-7; the match to TRBD1 covers 9 bases. The J segment lost 4 bases and the V segment lost 5 bases, leaving 12 bases of the junction unmatched. CDR1 is MDHEN and CDR2 is SYDVKM in the germline V gene. The CDR3 totals 16 residues. CDR3 nucleotide sequence: TGTGCCAGCAGTCCCAGAGATGGGACAGGGACGTACGAGCAGTACTTC. It codes for CASSPRDGTGTYEQYF. The full variable domain, in which reference TRBV28 and TRBJ2-7 provide the parts outside the CDR3, is DVKVTQSSRYLVKRTGEKVFLECVQDMDHENMFWYRQDPGLGLRLIYFSYDVKMKEKGDIPEGYSVSREKKERFSLILESASTNQTSMYLCASSPRDGTGTYEQYFGPGTRLTVT.

For this clonotype: Given a much more abundant clone one base away, this may be a read error. The gene calls are TRBV4-3 and TRBJ1-1; no definite D call. CDR1 and CDR2 from the germline V gene are LGHNA and YSLEER. CDR3 length equals 13 residues. The DNA for the CDR3 is TGCACCAGCAGCCAAGATGTGGGCAGAGAAGCTTTCTTT. Translation: CTSSQDVGREAFF.

This clonotype occurred many times. The chain employs TRBV6-1 and TRBJ1-5; D unresolved. The CDR3 totals 14 residues. The V and J ends lost 2 bases and 2 bases respectively, with 7 bases between them. Germline values: CDR1 MNHNS, CDR2 SASEGT. The CDR3 region is CASSENGGNQPQHF. CDR3 DNA sequence: TGTGCCAGCAGTGAAAACGGCGGCAATCAGCCCCAGCATTTT.

This clonotype was counted many times. V usage is TRBV28 and J usage is TRBJ1-1; D unresolved. This CDR3 region has 13 residues. V shed 3 bases and J shed 10 bases, with 15 bases lying between them. The germline V gene encodes CDR1 MDHEN and CDR2 SYDVKM. The CDR3 DNA follows: TGTGCCAGCAGTTTGGGTTCAGGTGAAGTAGCTTTCTTT. The encoded protein is CASSLGSGEVAFF.

This clonotype came up many times. The J gene is TRBJ2-5, the V gene TRBV7-8; a weak D match, TRBD2 (6 bases). The length of the CDR3 is 14 residues. V was clipped by 5 bases and J by 4 bases, with 14 bases between them. Germline lookup yields CDR1 SGHVS and CDR2 FQNEAQ. CDR3 sequence (DNA): TGTGCCAGCAGCAAACCGGGACTTGGAGAGACCCAGTACTTC. Translation gives CASSKPGLGETQYF.

This clonotype was picked up many times. The chain joins TRBV7-2 to TRBJ2-1, with 9 bases identical to TRBD2. The CDR3 covers 15 residues. V shed 1 base and J 4 bases; nucleotides not matched to a gene: 2. Looked up from germline, CDR1 is SGHTA and CDR2 is FQGNSA. In nucleotides, the CDR3 is TGTGCCAGCAGCTTAGTAGCGGGGGAGTACAATGAGCAGTTCTTC. Translation gives CASSLVAGEYNEQFF.

The gene calls are TRBV12-3 or TRBV12-4 and TRBJ2-1, with 8 bases that match TRBD2. CDR3 length: 16 residues. V lost 6 bases, J lost 6 bases, and 13 bases stayed unmatched. In DNA form, the CDR3 reads TGTGCCAGCAGCTTCCCCCCGGGACTAGTGGGCAATGAGCAGTTCTTC. It is translated as CASSFPPGLVGNEQFF.